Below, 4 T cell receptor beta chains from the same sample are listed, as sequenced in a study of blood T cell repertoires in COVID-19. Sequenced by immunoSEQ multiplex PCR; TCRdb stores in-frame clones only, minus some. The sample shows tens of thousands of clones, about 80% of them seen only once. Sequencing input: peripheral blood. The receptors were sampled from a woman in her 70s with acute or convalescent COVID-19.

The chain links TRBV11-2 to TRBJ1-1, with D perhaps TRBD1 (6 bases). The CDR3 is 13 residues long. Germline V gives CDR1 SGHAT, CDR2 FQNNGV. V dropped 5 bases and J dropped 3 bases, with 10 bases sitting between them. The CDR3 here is CASSRTGYTEAFF. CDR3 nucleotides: TGTGCCAGCAGCCGAACAGGGTACACTGAAGCTTTCTTT.

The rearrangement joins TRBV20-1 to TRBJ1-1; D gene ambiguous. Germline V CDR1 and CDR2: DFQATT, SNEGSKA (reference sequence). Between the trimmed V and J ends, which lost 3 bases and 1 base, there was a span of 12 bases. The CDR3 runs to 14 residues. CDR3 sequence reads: CSASWYSSNTEAFF. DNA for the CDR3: TGCAGTGCTAGTTGGTACAGCTCGAACACTGAAGCTTTCTTT.

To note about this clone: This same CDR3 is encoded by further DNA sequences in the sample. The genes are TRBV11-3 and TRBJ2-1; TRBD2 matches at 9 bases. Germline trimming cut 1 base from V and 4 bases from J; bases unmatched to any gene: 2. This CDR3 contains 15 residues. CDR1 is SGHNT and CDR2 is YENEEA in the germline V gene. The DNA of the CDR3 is TGTGCCAGCAGCTTAGTAGCGGGAGCATACAATGAGCAGTTCTTC. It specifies CASSLVAGAYNEQFF.

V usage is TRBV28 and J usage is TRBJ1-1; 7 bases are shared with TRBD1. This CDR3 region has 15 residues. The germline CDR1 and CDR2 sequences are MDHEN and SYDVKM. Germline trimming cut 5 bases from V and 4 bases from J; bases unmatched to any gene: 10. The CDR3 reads CASSKPGQVSTEAFF. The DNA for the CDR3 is TGTGCCAGCAGTAAACCAGGACAGGTTAGCACTGAAGCTTTCTTT.